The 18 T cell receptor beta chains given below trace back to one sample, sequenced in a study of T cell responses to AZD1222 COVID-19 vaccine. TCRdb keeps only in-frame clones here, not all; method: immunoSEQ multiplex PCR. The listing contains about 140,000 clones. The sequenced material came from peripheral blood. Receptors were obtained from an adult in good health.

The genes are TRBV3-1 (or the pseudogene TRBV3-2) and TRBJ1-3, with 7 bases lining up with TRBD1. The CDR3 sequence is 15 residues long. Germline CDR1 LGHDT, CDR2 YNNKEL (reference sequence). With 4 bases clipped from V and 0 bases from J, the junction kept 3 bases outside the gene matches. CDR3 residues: CASSPGQFSGNTIYF. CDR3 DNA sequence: TGTGCCAGCAGCCCGGGACAGTTCTCTGGAAACACCATATATTTT.

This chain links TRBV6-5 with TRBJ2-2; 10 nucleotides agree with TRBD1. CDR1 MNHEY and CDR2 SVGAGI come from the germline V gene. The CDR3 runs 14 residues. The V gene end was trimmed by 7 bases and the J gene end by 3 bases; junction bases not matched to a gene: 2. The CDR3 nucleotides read TGTGCCAGCACCGGGACAGGGGACACCGGGGAGCTGTTTTTT. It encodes CASTGTGDTGELFF.

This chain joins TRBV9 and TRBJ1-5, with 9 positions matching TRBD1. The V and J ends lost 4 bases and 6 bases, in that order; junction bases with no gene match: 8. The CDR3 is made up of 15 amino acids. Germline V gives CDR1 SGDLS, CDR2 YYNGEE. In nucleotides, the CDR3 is TGTGCCAGCAGCACCGGACAGGGGTCGAGTCAGCCCCAGCATTTT. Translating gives CASSTGQGSSQPQHF.

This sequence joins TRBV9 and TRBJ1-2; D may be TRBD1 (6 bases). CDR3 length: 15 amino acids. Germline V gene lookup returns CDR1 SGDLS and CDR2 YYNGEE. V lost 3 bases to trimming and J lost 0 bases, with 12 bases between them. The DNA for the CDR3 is TGTGCCAGCAGCGAGGGACGGGGGCCTAACTATGGCTACACCTTC. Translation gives CASSEGRGPNYGYTF.

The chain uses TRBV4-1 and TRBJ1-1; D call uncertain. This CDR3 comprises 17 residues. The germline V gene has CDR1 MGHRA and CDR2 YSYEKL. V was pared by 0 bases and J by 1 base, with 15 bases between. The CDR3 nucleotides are TGCGCCAGCAGCCAAGATCCATCAAGGTCAGGGAACACTGAAGCTTTCTTT. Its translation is CASSQDPSRSGNTEAFF.

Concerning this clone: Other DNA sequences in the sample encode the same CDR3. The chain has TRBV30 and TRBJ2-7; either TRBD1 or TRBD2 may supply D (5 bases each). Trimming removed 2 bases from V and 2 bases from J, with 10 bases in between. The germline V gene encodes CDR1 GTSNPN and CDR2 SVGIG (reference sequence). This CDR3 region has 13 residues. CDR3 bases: TGTGCCTGGAGTACGGGACGGACCTACGAGCAGTACTTC. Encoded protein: CAWSTGRTYEQYF.

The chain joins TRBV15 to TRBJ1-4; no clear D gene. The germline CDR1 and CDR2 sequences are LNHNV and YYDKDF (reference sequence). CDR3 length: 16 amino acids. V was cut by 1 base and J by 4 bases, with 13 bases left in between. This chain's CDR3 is CATSRAVRVGNEKLFF. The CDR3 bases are TGTGCCACCAGCAGAGCGGTAAGAGTGGGTAATGAAAAACTGTTTTTT.

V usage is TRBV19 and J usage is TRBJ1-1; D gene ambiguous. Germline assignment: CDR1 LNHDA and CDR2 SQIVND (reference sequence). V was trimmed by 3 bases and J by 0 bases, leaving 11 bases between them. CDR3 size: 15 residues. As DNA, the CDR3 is TGTGCCAGTAGTATGATAGGCGCATTGAACACTGAAGCTTTCTTT. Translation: CASSMIGALNTEAFF.

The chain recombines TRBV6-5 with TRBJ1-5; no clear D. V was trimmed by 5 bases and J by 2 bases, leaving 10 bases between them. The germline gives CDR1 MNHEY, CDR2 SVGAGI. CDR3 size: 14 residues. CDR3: CASSKAGGNQPQHF. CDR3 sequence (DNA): TGTGCCAGCAGTAAGGCAGGAGGCAATCAGCCCCAGCATTTT.

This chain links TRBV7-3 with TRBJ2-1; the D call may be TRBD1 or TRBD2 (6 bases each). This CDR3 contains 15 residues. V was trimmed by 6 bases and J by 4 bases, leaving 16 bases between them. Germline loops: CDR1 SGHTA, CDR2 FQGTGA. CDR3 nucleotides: TGTGCCAGCAGGCACGACGGGGGCCCGTACAATGAGCAGTTCTTC. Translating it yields CASRHDGGPYNEQFF.

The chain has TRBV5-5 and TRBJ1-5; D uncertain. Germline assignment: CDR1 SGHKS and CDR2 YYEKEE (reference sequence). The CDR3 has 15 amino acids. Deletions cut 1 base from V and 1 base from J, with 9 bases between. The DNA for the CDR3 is TGTGCCAGCAGCTTGCAGGTTTCCAGCAATCAGCCCCAGCATTTT. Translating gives CASSLQVSSNQPQHF. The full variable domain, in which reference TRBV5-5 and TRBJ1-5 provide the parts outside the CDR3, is DAGVTQSPTHLIKTRGQQVTLRCSPISGHKSVSWYQQVLGQGPQFIFQYYEKEERGRGNFPDRFSARQFPNYSSELNVNALLLGDSALYLCASSLQVSSNQPQHFGDGTRLSIL.

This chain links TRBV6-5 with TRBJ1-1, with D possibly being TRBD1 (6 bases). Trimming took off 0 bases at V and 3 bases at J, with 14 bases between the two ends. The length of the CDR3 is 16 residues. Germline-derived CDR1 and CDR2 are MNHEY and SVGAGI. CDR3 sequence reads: CASSYSIRGGDTEAFF. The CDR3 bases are TGTGCCAGCAGTTACTCGATTAGAGGGGGGGACACTGAAGCTTTCTTT.

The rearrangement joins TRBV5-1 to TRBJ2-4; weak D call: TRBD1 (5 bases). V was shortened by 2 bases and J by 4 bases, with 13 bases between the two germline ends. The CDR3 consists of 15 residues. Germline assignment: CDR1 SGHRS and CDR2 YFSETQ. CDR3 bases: TGCGCCAGCAGCTTTCAGGGCCCAGAAAAAAACATTCAGTACTTC. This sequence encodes CASSFQGPEKNIQYF.

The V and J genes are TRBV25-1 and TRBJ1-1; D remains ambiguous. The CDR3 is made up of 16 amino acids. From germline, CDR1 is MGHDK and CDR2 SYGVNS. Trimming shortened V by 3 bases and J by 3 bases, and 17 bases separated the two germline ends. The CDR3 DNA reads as TGTGCCAGCAGTGAGTCCCCGGCTCCGAGGGACACTGAAGCTTTCTTT. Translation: CASSESPAPRDTEAFF. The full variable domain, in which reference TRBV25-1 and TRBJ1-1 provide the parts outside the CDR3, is EADIYQTPRYLVIGTGKKITLECSQTMGHDKMYWYQQDPGMELHLIHYSYGVNSTEKGDLSSESTVSRIRTEHFPLTLESARPSHTSQYLCASSESPAPRDTEAFFGQGTRLTVV.

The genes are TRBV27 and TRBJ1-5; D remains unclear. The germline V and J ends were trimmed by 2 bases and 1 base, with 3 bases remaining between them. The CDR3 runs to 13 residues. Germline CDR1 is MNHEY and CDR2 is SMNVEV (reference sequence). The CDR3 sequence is CASSLGSNQPQHF. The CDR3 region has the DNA TGTGCCAGCAGTTTAGGGAGCAATCAGCCCCAGCATTTT.

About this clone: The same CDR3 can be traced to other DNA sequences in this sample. The CDR3 loop reads CASSLDPLETQYF. CDR3 DNA sequence: TGTGCCAGCAGCTTGGACCCGTTAGAGACCCAGTACTTC. The chain carries TRBV5-5 and TRBJ2-5; D ambiguous. CDR3 size: 13 residues. Per germline, CDR1 SGHKS and CDR2 YYEKEE (reference sequence). The V gene lost 0 bases and the J gene lost 4 bases, with 7 bases spanning the gap. The variable domain in full, completed from reference TRBV5-5 and TRBJ2-5, reads DAGVTQSPTHLIKTRGQQVTLRCSPISGHKSVSWYQQVLGQGPQFIFQYYEKEERGRGNFPDRFSARQFPNYSSELNVNALLLGDSALYLCASSLDPLETQYFGPGTRLLVL.

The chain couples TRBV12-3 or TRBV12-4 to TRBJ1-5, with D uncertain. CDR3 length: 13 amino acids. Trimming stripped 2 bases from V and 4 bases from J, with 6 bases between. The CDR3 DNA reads TGTGCCAGCAGTTTACCGAATAATCAGCCCCAGCATTTT. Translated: CASSLPNNQPQHF.

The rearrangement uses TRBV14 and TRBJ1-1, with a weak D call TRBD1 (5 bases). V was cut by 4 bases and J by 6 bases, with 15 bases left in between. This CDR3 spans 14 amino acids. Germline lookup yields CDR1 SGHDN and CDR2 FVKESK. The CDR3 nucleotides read TGTGCCAGCAGCCCCGGGACCCGAGGCCCTGAAGCTTTCTTT. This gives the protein CASSPGTRGPEAFF.